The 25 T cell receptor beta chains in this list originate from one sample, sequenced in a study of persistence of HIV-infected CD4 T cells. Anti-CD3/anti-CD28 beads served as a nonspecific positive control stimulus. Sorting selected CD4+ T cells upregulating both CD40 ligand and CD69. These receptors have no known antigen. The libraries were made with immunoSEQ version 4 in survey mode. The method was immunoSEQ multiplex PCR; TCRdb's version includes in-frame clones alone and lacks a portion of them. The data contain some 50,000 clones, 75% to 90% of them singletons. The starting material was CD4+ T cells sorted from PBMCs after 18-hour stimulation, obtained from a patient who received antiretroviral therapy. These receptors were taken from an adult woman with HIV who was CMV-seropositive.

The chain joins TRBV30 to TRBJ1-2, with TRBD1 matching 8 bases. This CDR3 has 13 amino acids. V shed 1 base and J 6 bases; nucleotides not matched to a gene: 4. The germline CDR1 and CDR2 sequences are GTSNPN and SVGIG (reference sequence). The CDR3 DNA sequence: TGTGCCTGGAGTGGCAGGGGGCAGGATGGCTACACCTTC. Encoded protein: CAWSGRGQDGYTF.

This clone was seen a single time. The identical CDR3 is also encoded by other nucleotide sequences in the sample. The CDR3 DNA sequence: TGTGCCAGCAGCTTAGGTAAAAATCAGCCCCAGCATTTT. As protein: CASSLGKNQPQHF. The chain recombines TRBV7-2 with TRBJ1-5, with D unclear. V was clipped by 1 base and J by 4 bases, with 5 bases between them. This CDR3 spans 13 amino acids. Germline loops: CDR1 SGHTA, CDR2 FQGNSA.

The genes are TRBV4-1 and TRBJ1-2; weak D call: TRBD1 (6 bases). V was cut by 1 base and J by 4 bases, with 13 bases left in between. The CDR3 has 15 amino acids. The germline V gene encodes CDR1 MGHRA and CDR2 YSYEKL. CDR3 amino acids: CASSQAGQKSYGYTF. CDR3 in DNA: TGCGCCAGCAGCCAAGCCGGACAGAAGTCCTATGGCTACACCTTC.

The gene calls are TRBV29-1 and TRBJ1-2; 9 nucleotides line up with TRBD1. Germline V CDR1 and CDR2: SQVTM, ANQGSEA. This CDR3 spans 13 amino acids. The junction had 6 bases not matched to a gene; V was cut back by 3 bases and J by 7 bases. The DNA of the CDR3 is TGCAGCGTTGAGGAGGACAGGGGAAGTGGCTACACCTTC. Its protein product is CSVEEDRGSGYTF.

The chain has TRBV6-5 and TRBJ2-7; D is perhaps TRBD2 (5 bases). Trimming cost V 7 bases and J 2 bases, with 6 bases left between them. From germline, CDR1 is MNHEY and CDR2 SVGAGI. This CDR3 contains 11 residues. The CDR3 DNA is TGTGCCAGCATCGGGACCTACGAGCAGTACTTC. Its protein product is CASIGTYEQYF.

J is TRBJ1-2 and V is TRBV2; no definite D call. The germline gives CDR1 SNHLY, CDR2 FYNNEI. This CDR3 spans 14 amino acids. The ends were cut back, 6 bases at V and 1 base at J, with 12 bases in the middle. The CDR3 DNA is TGTGCCAGCAGCGCGCAGGTGGTTAACTATGGCTACACCTTC. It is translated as CASSAQVVNYGYTF.

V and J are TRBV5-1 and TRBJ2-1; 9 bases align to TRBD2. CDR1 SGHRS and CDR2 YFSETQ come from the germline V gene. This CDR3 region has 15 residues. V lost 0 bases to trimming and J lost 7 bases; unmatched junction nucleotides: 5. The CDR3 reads CASSLASGALNEQFF. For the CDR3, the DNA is TGCGCCAGCAGCTTGGCTAGCGGGGCCTTAAATGAGCAGTTCTTC.

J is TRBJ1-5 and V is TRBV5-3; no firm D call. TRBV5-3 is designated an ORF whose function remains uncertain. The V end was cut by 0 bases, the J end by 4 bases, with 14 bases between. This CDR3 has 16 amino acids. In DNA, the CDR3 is TGTGCCAGAAGCTTGGGGAGACTTTCAAGTAATCAGCCCCAGCATTTT. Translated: CARSLGRLSSNQPQHF.

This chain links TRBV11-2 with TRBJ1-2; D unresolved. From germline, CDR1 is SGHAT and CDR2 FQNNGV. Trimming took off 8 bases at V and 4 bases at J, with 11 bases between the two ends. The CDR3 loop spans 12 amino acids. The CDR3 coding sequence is TGTGCCAGCCGGGAACTCCTCTATGGCTACACCTTC. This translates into CASRELLYGYTF.

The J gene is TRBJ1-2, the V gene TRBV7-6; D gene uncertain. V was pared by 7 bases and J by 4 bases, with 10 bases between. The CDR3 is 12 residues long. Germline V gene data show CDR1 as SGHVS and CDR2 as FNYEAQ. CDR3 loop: CASTPGGYGYTF. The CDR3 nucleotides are TGTGCCAGCACCCCCGGTGGCTATGGCTACACCTTC.

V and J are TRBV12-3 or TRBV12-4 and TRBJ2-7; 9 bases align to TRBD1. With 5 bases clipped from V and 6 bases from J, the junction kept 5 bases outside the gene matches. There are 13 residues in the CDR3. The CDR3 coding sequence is TGTGCCAGCAGTATCGGACAGGGGAGCGAGCAGTACTTC. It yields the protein CASSIGQGSEQYF.

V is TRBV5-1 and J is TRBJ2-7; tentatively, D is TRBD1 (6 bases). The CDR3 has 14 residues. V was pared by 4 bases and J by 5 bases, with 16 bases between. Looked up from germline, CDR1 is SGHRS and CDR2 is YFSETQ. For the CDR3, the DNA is TGCGCCAGCAGCATAAATACAGGGTTCAACGAGCAGTACTTC. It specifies CASSINTGFNEQYF.

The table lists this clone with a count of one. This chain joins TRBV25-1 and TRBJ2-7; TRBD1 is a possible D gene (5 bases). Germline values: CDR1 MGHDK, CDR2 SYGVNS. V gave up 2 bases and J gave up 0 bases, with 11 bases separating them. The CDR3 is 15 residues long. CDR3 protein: CASSEQGTLSYEQYF. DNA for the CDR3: TGTGCCAGCAGTGAACAGGGTACGCTCTCCTACGAGCAGTACTTC.

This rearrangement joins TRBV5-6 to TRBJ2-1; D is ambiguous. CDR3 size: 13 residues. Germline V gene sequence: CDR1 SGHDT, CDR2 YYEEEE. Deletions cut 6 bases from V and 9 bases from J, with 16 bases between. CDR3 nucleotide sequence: TGTGCCAGCATCGCAGCGCCCAATCGTGAGCAGTTCTTC. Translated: CASIAAPNREQFF.

DNA for the CDR3: TGTGCCAGCAGCAAGACGGATGGCTACACCTTC. Translated, it gives CASSKTDGYTF. The chain links TRBV21-1 to TRBJ1-2. TRBV21-1 is a recognized pseudogene. There are 11 residues in the CDR3.

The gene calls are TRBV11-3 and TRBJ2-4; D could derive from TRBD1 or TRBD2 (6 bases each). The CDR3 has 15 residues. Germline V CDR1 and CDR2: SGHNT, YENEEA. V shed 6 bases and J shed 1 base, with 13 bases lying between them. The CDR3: CASSPGAWAKNIQYF. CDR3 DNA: TGTGCCAGCAGTCCGGGGGCCTGGGCCAAAAACATTCAGTACTTC.

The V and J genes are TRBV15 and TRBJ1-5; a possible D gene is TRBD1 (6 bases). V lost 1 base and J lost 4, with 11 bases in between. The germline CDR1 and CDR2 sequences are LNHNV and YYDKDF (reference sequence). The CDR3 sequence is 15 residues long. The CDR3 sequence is CATSRASGVNQPQHF. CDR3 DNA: TGTGCCACCAGCAGAGCCTCAGGGGTTAATCAGCCCCAGCATTTT. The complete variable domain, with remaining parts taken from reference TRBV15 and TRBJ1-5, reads DAMVIQNPRYQVTQFGKPVTLSCSQTLNHNVMYWYQQKSSQAPKLLFHYYDKDFNNEADTPDNFQSRRPNTSFCFLDIRSPGLGDTAMYLCATSRASGVNQPQHFGDGTRLSIL.

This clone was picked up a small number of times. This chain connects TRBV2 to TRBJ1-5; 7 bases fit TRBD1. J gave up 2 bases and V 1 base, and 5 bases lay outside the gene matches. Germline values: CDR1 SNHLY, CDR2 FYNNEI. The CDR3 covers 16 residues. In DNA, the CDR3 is TGTGCCAGCAGTGAAGAGACAGGGCTAGGCAATCAGCCCCAGCATTTT. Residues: CASSEETGLGNQPQHF.

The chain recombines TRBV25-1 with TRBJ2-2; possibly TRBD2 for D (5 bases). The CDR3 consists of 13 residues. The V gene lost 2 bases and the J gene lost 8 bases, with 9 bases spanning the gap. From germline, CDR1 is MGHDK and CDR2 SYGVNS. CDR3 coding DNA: TGTGCCAGCAGTGAAAATCGAGGGGGGGAGCTGTTTTTT. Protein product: CASSENRGGELFF. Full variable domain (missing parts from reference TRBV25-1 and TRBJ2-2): EADIYQTPRYLVIGTGKKITLECSQTMGHDKMYWYQQDPGMELHLIHYSYGVNSTEKGDLSSESTVSRIRTEHFPLTLESARPSHTSQYLCASSENRGGELFFGEGSRLTVL.

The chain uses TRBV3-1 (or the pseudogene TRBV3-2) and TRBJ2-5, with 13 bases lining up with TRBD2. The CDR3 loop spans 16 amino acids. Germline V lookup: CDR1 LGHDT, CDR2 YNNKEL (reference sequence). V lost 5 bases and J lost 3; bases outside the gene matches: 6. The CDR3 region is CASSSLTSGREETQYF. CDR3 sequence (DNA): TGTGCCAGCAGCTCACTAACTAGCGGGAGGGAAGAGACCCAGTACTTC.

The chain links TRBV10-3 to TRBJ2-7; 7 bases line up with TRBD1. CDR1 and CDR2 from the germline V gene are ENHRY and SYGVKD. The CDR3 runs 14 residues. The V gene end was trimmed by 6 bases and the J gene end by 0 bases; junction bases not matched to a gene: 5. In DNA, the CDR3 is TGTGCCATCAGGGCCGGGACAGCCTCCTACGAGCAGTACTTC. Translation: CAIRAGTASYEQYF.

The CDR3 region is CASSLATTKETQYF. As DNA, the CDR3 is TGTGCCAGCAGCTTAGCGACTACCAAAGAGACCCAGTACTTC. The rearrangement uses TRBV13 and TRBJ2-5; D is possibly TRBD2 (5 bases). V was trimmed by 1 base and J by 3 bases, leaving 9 bases between them. The CDR3 contains 14 residues. CDR1 is PRHDT, CDR2 FYEKMQ, per germline (reference sequence).

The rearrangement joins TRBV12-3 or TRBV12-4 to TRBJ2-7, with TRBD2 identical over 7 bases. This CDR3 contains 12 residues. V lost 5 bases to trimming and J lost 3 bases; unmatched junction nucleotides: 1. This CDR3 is CASSRGGYEQYF. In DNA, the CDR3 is TGTGCCAGCAGTCGCGGGGGCTACGAGCAGTACTTC.

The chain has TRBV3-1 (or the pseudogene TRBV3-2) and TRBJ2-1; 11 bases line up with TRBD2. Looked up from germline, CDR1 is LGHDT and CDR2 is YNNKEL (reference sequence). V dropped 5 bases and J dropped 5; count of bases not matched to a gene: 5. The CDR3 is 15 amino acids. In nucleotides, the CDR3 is TGTGCCAGCAGCGAAGGGACTAGCGGCAACAATGAGCAGTTCTTC. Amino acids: CASSEGTSGNNEQFF.

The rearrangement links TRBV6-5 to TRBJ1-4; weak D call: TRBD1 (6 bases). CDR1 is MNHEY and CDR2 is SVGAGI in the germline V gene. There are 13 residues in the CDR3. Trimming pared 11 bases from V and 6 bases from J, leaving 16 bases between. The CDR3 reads CASMGGSYEKLFF. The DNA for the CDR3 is TGTGCCTCAATGGGGGGCAGCTATGAAAAACTGTTTTTT.